The present T cell receptor beta chain was sequenced within a study of blood T cell repertoires in COVID-19 (dated by TCRdb to about 2020). Looking at the study overall: Samples covering the acute and convalescent phases of COVID-19 were provided by collaborators in the United States, Italy and Spain. The prospective study material was composed of cDNA or gDNA derived from T cells, B-cell-depleted T cells, or PBMCs. The dataset comprised deeply sampled blood TCRbeta repertoires from subjects exposed to, actively infected with, or recovered from COVID-19. A freely available public database, intended as a resource for researchers studying the immune response to SARS-CoV-2, is where the repertoires were released. The samples were drawn from the first 160 participants of the ongoing ImmuneRACE study and from 950 to 1,500 subjects provided by 6 global collaborators. Sample metadata almost always included a de-identified subject ID, COVID-19 status, age in years and sex. Where available, HLA class I and class II types were obtained from metadata supplied by the sample provider rather than from assay-based typing. Beyond this particular receptor, the publication reports: The quantity of clinical and demographic metadata differed by source and by participant and was supplied without curation.

The CDR3 covers 14 residues, taking in both the cysteine and the phenylalanine. Only CDR3 DNA remains: 42 bases, in frame from the first base. The germline V gene provides CDR1 MDHEN and CDR2 SYDVKM. A distance of 9 bases separates the germline ends of V and J, which lose 3 bases and 3 bases respectively. In regard to this clone: The antigen it binds to is not known. No much larger clone exists at a distance of one base, and base qualities are not known.

The immunoSEQ Assay, a bias-controlled multiplex PCR, was used to amplify TCRbeta CDR3 regions from genomic DNA. Concerning the study's data processing: Nucleated cell counts per sample were estimated from amplification of reference gene primers within the assay. To quantify the absolute abundance of each unique TCRbeta CDR3 rearrangement, sequence reads were collapsed and filtered. Productive Simpson clonality was computed per sample as the square root of Simpson's diversity index over productive rearrangements. In its TCRdb copy, this immuneACCESS table keeps in-frame sequences only and misses some clones. Where compared with another copy, unresolved V genes explain less than half of these, and the others have no known cause. The V and J calls and the clone size are those of that table, but D and trimming were determined from the DNA. The sample table shows 100,000 or so clones, and 80% are seen once. Jointly, the top ten make up 15% to 20% of the sample.

Each collaborating institution followed its own protocols to collect whole blood in K2EDTA tubes. For TCRbeta analysis, collaborators shipped samples in one of three forms: frozen whole blood, isolated PBMCs, or DNA extracted from either of those sample types. Here the chain combines TRBV28 and TRBJ2-1; 5 matching bases give a weak D call of TRBD2. Sequenced sample: peripheral blood. This clonotype was obtained from a human donor in a cohort sampled during active COVID-19. The CDR3 protein: CASSFGGFYNEQFF. Here is the DNA: TGTGCCAGCAGTTTTGGCGGGTTCTACAATGAGCAGTTCTTC.